What follows describes a single TCR beta chain. The clone's antigen remains unknown. No clone much larger than this one lies a single base away; base qualities are absent. From a lookup of the germline V gene, CDR1 and CDR2 are MNHEY and SVGAGI. V is reduced by 6 bases and J by 0 bases, leaving a spacing of 10 bases between them. The CDR3 runs 14 amino acids, cysteine and phenylalanine included. The sequence is cut down to CDR3 DNA, 42 bases in frame from base 1. These data are taken from a study of T cell responses to AZD1222 COVID-19 vaccine (dated by TCRdb to the early 2020s). Study-wide context: A total of 233 trial participants underwent TCR sequencing, of whom under 220 had received two doses of AZD1222 and 26 had received two doses of the MenACWY control vaccine. Trial participants were enrolled by age into 18-55, 56-69 and 70-plus year subgroups, with around 150, 28 and 57 TCR-sequenced participants respectively. The full study reports these points: Conclusions about previously exposed vaccinees were limited because only five to seven AZD1222 recipients were SARS-CoV-2 seropositive at baseline. After two AZD1222 doses, spike-specific TCR breadth and depth were significantly higher than at day 0 and than in MenACWY recipients. Because no day 14 peak-response samples were available, the repertoires could be characterized only after the peak T cell response. The vaccine-associated CD4 TCRs covered the entire spike protein, and the dominant responses fell in regions 160-218 and 743-854. Most participants were white British and females outnumbered males, and the authors suggested that clonal diversity may have been underestimated. The 56-69-year group was small, and its depth increase did not reach significance, likely because of low power. Reportedly, close to half of the unique spike-specific TCRs recognized epitopes lying outside the regions that are mutated in the B.1.351 and B.1.1.7 variants.

The CDR3 regions of human TCRbeta chains were subjected to immunosequencing. The paper's data handling went like this. Repertoire TCRs were checked for matches against a reference library of SARS-CoV-2-specific TCRs that had been generated using the MIRA antigen-specificity platform. Breadth was defined as the fraction of unique TCRs that were SARS-CoV-2-associated. Depth was defined as the fraction of total T cells that were SARS-CoV-2-associated. Using the MIRA data, each spike-specific TCR was mapped to the spike region that the TCR reacts to and placed in a CD4 or CD8 class. Log10-transformed breadth and depth values were compared by one-way ANOVA with Sidak's multiple comparisons tests. Sourced from immuneACCESS, this table was stored by TCRdb with only in-frame sequences that have V and J called. A share of the clones is absent; for the studies checked, an unresolved V gene accounts for under half, and the remainder has no known explanation. The V and J calls and clone size are taken from that table; D and trimming were inferred from the DNA. The sample table contains about 67,000 clones; only one count was recorded for about 83% of them. In total, the top ten clones hold about 6.1% of the sample.

Sample time point, as interpreted from the label and publication: about 28 days (+/-7) after the second vaccine dose. AZD1222 recipients with second doses at about 4 weeks or about 12 weeks were pooled, because spike-specific TCR depth and breadth did not differ between schedules. Vaccinee samples were obtained from the UK trials COV001 and COV002, which included a single-blind randomized controlled phase 2/3 trial of AZD1222 (ChAdOx1 nCoV-19) in healthy adults. Trial participant PBMC samples were collected at day 0 and day 28 after the second dose for TCRbeta chain sequencing. The receptor comes from an adult who received the AZD1222 COVID-19 vaccine. Sequencing was performed on peripheral blood, taken 28 days after the second AZD1222 dose. The chain joins TRBV6-5 to TRBJ2-3; TRBD2 is a weak D gene call, 6 bases matching. The CDR3 protein: CASRGGISTDTQYF. The base sequence is TGTGCCAGCAGGGGAGGCATAAGCACAGATACGCAGTATTTT.